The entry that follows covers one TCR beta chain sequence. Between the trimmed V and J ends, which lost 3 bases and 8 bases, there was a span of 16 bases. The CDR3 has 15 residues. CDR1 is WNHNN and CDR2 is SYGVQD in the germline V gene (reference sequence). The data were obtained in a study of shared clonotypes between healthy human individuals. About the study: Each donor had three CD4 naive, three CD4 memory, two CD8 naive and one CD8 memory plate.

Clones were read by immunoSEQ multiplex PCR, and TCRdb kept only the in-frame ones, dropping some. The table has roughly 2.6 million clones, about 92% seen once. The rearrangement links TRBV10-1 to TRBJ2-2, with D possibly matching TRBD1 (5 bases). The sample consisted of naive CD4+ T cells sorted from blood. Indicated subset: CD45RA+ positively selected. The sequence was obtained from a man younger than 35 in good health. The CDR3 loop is CASSEGAASSGELFF. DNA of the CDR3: TGCGCCAGCAGTGAAGGGGCCGCGAGCTCGGGGGAGCTGTTTTTT.